This T cell receptor (beta chain) was captured in a study of blood T cell repertoires in COVID-19 (dated by TCRdb to the early 2020s). Some background on the complete study: The collaborator samples originated in the United States, Italy and Spain and spanned the acute and convalescent phases of COVID-19. The prospective study material was composed of cDNA or gDNA derived from T cells, B-cell-depleted T cells, or PBMCs. The dataset comprised deeply sampled blood TCRbeta repertoires from subjects exposed to, actively infected with, or recovered from COVID-19. The repertoires were made available in a free public database intended to serve as a resource for research on the immune response to SARS-CoV-2. The samples were drawn from two sources: the first 160 participants of the ongoing ImmuneRACE study, and some 1,300 subjects contributed by 6 global collaborators. A de-identified subject ID, COVID-19 status, age in years and sex were almost always included in the sample metadata. Where HLA class I and class II types were available, the types were taken from metadata supplied by the sample provider, not from assay-based typing. Summary of the overall study and its limitations: The quantity of clinical and demographic metadata differed by source and by participant and was supplied without curation.

One collaborating source in Seattle enrolled patients during active infection and followed them longitudinally through the course of disease. Collaborating institutions collected whole blood in K2EDTA tubes following their own protocols. For TCRbeta analysis, collaborator samples were shipped as frozen whole blood, as isolated PBMCs, or as DNA extracted from either sample type. Comments on this clone: It lacks a known antigen. Base quality data are lacking; no much larger clone is found one base away. The sample carries other DNA sequences with the same CDR3.

The immunoSEQ Assay, a bias-controlled multiplex PCR, was used to amplify TCRbeta CDR3 regions from genomic DNA. The paper's processing steps were these. Nucleated cell counts per sample were estimated from amplification of reference gene primers within the assay. Sequence reads were collapsed and filtered to measure the absolute abundance of every unique TCRbeta CDR3 rearrangement. Productive Simpson clonality was computed per sample as the square root of Simpson's diversity index over productive rearrangements. What TCRdb holds here is the immuneACCESS table cut down to in-frame rearrangements. Part of the clones is not present; checked against another copy, under half of the missing clones reflect an unresolved V gene, and the others are unexplained. The DNA was the basis for D and trimming; V, J and clone size are from that table. Within this sample are 250,000 to 350,000 clones, with approximately 88% of them counted one time only. Together, the top ten hold over 1.1% of the sample.

CDR1 and CDR2 (LGHDT, YNNKEL) derive from the germline V gene (reference sequence). V is reduced by 0 bases and J by 3 bases, leaving a spacing of 3 bases between them. Including the terminal cysteine and phenylalanine, the CDR3 comprises 14 residues. The only DNA kept is the CDR3, 42 bases in frame from the first base. The sample comprised peripheral blood. The chain was built from TRBV3-1 (or the pseudogene TRBV3-2) and TRBJ1-6; no confident D gene assignment can be made. The TCR originated in a human donor with COVID-19, enrolled during active disease. The donor label of this sample is uncertain. CDR3 sequence: CASSQDGYNSPLHF. The bases read TGTGCCAGCAGCCAAGACGGCTATAATTCACCCCTCCACTTT.